The 5 T cell receptor beta chains in this list originate from one sample, sequenced in a study of T cells in Graves' hyperthyroidism and ophthalmopathy. RNA transcripts served as the template for amplifying TCR beta CDR3 regions. HTBI primers drove first-round RT-PCR of the TCR CDR3. TCRdb processed the multiplex PCR reads anew with MiXCR; each CDR3 protein has one entry. The sample includes more than 500,000 distinct CDR3 sequences, 12% to 15% seen only once; the top ten take approximately 15%. The specimen was blood. These receptors all stem from a woman aged 40 to 50 with Graves' hyperthyroidism.

In its sample, this clonotype was seen many times. This sequence joins TRBV5-1 and TRBJ2-1, with 8 bases fitting TRBD2. The V and J ends lost 3 bases and 8 bases, in that order; junction bases with no gene match: 7. The CDR3 has 14 residues. Germline V lookup: CDR1 SGHRS, CDR2 YFSETQ. The CDR3 reads CASSWTVAGHEQFF. In DNA, the CDR3 is TGCGCCAGCAGCTGGACGGTAGCGGGACATGAGCAGTTCTTC.

Ten or more counts support this clonotype. This sequence joins TRBV6-1 and TRBJ2-1; TRBD1 agrees at 10 bases. V lost 4 bases, J lost 7 bases, and 7 bases stayed unmatched. Germline-derived CDR1 and CDR2 are MNHNS and SASEGT. CDR3 length equals 15 residues. The CDR3 here is CASSGPGTGVNEQFF. DNA for the CDR3: TGTGCCAGCAGTGGCCCCGGGACAGGGGTGAATGAGCAGTTCTTC.

The table lists this clonotype with many counts. This chain uses TRBV5-1 with TRBJ2-2; the D gene is possibly TRBD2 (5 bases). The CDR3 extends over 15 amino acids. V dropped 0 bases and J dropped 4 bases, with 10 bases sitting between them. CDR1 and CDR2 (germline): SGHRS, YFSETQ. The CDR3 is CASSLGGLLTGELFF. CDR3 DNA: TGCGCCAGCAGCTTGGGAGGGCTGCTCACCGGGGAGCTGTTTTTT.

This clonotype was observed many times. The chain joins TRBV11-2 to TRBJ2-1; a possible D gene is TRBD2 (5 bases). CDR1 SGHAT and CDR2 FQNNGV come from the germline V gene. This CDR3 is built from 13 residues. The ends were cut back, 5 bases at V and 1 base at J, with 6 bases in the middle. The CDR3 DNA reads TGTGCCAGCAGCGGAGGTTCCTACAATGAGCAGTTCTTC. Its protein is CASSGGSYNEQFF.

This clonotype was counted ten times or more. The CDR3 region has the DNA TGTGCCAGCAGTACCGGACTAGCGGGCACTGAGCAGTTCTTC. Translated, it gives CASSTGLAGTEQFF. V is TRBV28 and J is TRBJ2-1, with 11 bases matching TRBD2. The CDR3 totals 14 residues. V gave up 5 bases and J gave up 9 bases; unmatched junction bases: 6. Germline V gene lookup returns CDR1 MDHEN and CDR2 SYDVKM.